The clone carrying this TCR beta chain was seen just once. This sample was taken from a study of blood T cell repertoires in COVID-19. Clones were sequenced by immunoSEQ multiplex PCR, and TCRdb holds only the in-frame ones, with some missing. The data hold 130,000 to 150,000 clones, with around 80% observed a single time. The V and J ends lost 3 bases and 6 bases respectively, with 9 bases between them. Germline V gene sequence: CDR1 MDHEN, CDR2 SYDVKM. The CDR3 is made up of 13 amino acids. Material for sequencing was peripheral blood. This clonotype originated in a woman aged 50 to 65 with acute or convalescent COVID-19. The chain combines TRBV28 with TRBJ1-3; no clear D gene. The CDR3 bases are TGTGCCAGCAGTTTGGCAAACGAAAACACCATATATTTT. Translating it yields CASSLANENTIYF. The full variable domain, its missing parts supplied by reference TRBV28 and TRBJ1-3, is DVKVTQSSRYLVKRTGEKVFLECVQDMDHENMFWYRQDPGLGLRLIYFSYDVKMKEKGDIPEGYSVSREKKERFSLILESASTNQTSMYLCASSLANENTIYFGEGSWLTVV.